This T cell receptor beta chain was identified in a study of Ad26.COV2.S vaccination and SARS-CoV-2 variants. Generated by immunoSEQ multiplex PCR, the TCRdb table keeps only in-frame clones and is missing some. The sample records about 370,000 clones, 89% being singletons. The treatment is: some 20 received Ad26.COV2.S at low or high dose, single or two shots; 5 received placebo; per-sample allocation not given. Sampling was performed 63 days after the first vaccine or placebo injection. This clone was detected once. The source was peripheral blood, collected in a trial of Ad26.COV2.S vaccine versus placebo. This TCR was sampled from a person between 18 and 60 years old who received the Ad26.COV2.S COVID-19 vaccine or a placebo.

CDR3: CASSRSGGSRSPYEQYF. The DNA for the CDR3 is TGTGCCAGCAGCAGATCAGGGGGCTCAAGGTCGCCCTACGAGCAGTACTTC. The chain recombines TRBV5-4 with TRBJ2-7; 8 positions agree with TRBD1. This CDR3 has 17 amino acids. The germline V gene encodes CDR1 SGHNT and CDR2 YYREEE (reference sequence). J lost 2 bases, V lost 4 bases, and 14 bases had no gene match.